This T cell receptor (beta chain) was captured in a study of T cell changes during pregnancy in multiple sclerosis. The repertoire was sequenced with immunoSEQ multiplex PCR; TCRdb's copy has only in-frame clones and lacks some. The table lists about 68,000 clones, 75% to 95% of them singletons, with around 0.9% in the top ten. The germline V gene has CDR1 SGHTA and CDR2 FQGNSA. V was cut by 3 bases and J by 8 bases, with 13 bases left in between. This CDR3 region has 13 residues. The material sequenced was peripheral blood, taken in the second trimester of pregnancy. V gene TRBV7-2 combines with J gene TRBJ1-2; D call uncertain. The receptor was derived from a female donor with multiple sclerosis, enrolled in a pregnancy study. CDR3 bases: TGTGCCAGCAGCTTGCCCAGCCCGAGGGGCTACACCTTC. It yields the protein CASSLPSPRGYTF.